The clone carrying this T cell receptor (beta chain) was observed a few times. Its specificity is unknown. The data originate from a study of cytomegalovirus exposure and HLA in healthy donors. Study information: In an earlier analysis, around 120 million unique TCR beta sequences were found from 200 million or so T cells. The study, taken as a whole, reports: Researchers catalogued 160 or so TCR beta chains as cytomegalovirus-associated. Later analysis demonstrated an association between a missense DCLRE1C variant and TCR beta V- and J-gene trimming.

The donors (healthy individuals) were bone marrow donors. Use of 60 Vbeta and 13 Jbeta primers characterized the PCR. Assay used: immunoSEQ multiplex PCR; TCRdb lists only in-frame clones, some missing. The sample has 75,000 to 90,000 clones, around 66% seen once. Unmatched junction bases numbered 7, after V lost 0 bases and J lost 0 bases. Germline-derived CDR1 and CDR2 are SGHTA and FQGNSA. This CDR3 has 17 amino acids. V and J are TRBV7-2 and TRBJ2-7; 8 bases fit TRBD1. The TCR originated in a woman between 35 and 50 years old in good health and CMV-seropositive. Material for sequencing was PBMCs. CDR3 bases: TGTGCCAGCAGCTTAGCGAAAACAGGGGGAAGCTCCTACGAGCAGTACTTC. Protein sequence: CASSLAKTGGSSYEQYF.